This T cell receptor beta chain was observed in a study of T cell clones after liver transplantation. Germline lookup yields CDR1 SEHNR and CDR2 FQNEAQ (reference sequence). This CDR3 is 17 amino acids long. The ends lost 4 bases at V and 8 bases at J; junction bases unmatched: 11. Method: immunoSEQ multiplex PCR; TCRdb's copy keeps in-frame clones and lacks some. This table holds under 35,000 clones, around 95% found once. J is TRBJ2-3 and V is TRBV7-9; 14 bases fit TRBD2. The TCR originated in a human patient who received a liver transplant. Some T cells here may be from the graft donor. This specimen consisted of CD8+ T cells from blood, obtained 12 months after liver transplant. CDR3 loop: CASSSAGLAGVVGTQYF. CDR3 in DNA: TGTGCCAGCAGCTCCGCGGGACTAGCGGGAGTCGTAGGTACGCAGTATTTT.